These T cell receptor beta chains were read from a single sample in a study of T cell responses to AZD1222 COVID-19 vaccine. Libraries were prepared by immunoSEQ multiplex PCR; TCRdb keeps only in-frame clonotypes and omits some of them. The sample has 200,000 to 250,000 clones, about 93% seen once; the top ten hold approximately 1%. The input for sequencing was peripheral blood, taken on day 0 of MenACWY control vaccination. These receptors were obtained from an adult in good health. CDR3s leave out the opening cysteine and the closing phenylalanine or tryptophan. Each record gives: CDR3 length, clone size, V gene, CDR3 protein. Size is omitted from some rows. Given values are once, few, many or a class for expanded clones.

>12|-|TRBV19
ASSIVGRDSPLH
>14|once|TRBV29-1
SVGAPTTGTNEKLF
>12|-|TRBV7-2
ASSLERPSYEQY
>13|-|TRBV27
ASKRSTGQTYGYT
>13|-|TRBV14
ASSLLETRTFEQF
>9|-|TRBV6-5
ASSLGNTIY
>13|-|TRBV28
ASSSSGGAVETQY
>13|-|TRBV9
ASSVATSGHSGYT
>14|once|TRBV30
AWRGLRGLRGETQY
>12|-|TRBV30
AWSGTPNSHGYT
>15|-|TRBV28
ASSSPTLGRIQETQY
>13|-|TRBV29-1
SVDLQVGSSYEQY
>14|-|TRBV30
AWSESSQGYNQPQH
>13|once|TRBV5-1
ASSLVGQAYNEQF
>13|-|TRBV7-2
ASSWEGYSGNTIY
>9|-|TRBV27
ASSAGYGYT
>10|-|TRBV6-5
ASSDWASPLH
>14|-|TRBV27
ASSPRLQSGLIEQF
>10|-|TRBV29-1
SVGRGGEKLF
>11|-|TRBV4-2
ASSQEEGREAF
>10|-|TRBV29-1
SVAQGAYGQY
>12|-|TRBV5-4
ASSPTGRKETQY
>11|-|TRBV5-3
ARSPGRSIGAF
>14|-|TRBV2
ASSEGTRGQSLPQH
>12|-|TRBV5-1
ASSIGTGNEKLF
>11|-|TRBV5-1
ASSPGQFNEQF
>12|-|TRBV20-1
SASQTAGRTEAF
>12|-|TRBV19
ASSSGGSRTEAF
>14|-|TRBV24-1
ATSDPREGVDTEAF
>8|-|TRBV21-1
ASSPNEQY
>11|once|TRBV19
ASSILSGNTIY
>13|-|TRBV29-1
SAGQGARAHEKLF
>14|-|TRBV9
ASSAQGGLASDTQY
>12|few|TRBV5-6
ASSSIDSTDTQY
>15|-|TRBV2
ASSGRQGGSYNSPLH
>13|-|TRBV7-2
ASSELMGSGETQY
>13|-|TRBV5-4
ASSLAGPKAYEQY
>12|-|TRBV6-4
ASSDLGRNTEAF
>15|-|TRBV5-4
ASSLARLAGLTDTQY
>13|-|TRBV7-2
ASSSTGGAYNEQF